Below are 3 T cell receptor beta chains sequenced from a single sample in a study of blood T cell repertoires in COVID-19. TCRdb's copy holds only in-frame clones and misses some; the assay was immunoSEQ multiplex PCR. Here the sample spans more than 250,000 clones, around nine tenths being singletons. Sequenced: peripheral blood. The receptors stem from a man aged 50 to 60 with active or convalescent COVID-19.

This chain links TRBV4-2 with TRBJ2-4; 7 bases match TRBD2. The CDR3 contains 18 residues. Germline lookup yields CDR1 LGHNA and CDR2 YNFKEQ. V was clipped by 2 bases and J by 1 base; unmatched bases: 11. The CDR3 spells CASSQSQGLTGAKNIQYF. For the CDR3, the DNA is TGTGCCAGCAGCCAAAGCCAGGGACTAACGGGGGCCAAAAACATTCAGTACTTC.

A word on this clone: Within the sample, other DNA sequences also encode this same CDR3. The DNA for the CDR3 is TGTGCCAGCAGTTTAAACCGGGACGAGCAGTACTTC. It yields the protein CASSLNRDEQYF. The chain employs TRBV28 and TRBJ2-7, with D uncertain. The length of the CDR3 is 12 residues. Trimming pared 2 bases from V and 5 bases from J, leaving 7 bases between. The germline gives CDR1 MDHEN, CDR2 SYDVKM.

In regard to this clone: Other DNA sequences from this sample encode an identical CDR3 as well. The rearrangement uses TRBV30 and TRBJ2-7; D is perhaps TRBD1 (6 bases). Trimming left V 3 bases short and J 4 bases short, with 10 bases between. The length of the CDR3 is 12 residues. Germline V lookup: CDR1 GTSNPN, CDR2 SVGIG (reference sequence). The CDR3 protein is CAWSPDSYEQYF. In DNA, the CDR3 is TGTGCCTGGAGCCCGGACAGTTACGAGCAGTACTTC.